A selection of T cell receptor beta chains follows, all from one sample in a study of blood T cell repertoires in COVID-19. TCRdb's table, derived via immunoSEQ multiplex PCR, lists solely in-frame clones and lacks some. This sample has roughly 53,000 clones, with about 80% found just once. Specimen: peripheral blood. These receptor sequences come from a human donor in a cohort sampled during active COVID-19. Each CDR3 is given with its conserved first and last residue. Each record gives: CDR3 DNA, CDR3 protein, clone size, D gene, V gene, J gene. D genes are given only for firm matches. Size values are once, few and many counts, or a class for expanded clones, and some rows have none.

TGTGCCAGCAGCTTCCCGACAGGGGGAATCCCTGAAGCTTTCTTT	CASSFPTGGIPEAFF	-	TRBD1	TRBV7-9	TRBJ1-1
TGTGCCACCAGCAGAGTCCCTAGGCAGGGTATCGACTATGGCTACACCTTC	CATSRVPRQGIDYGYTF	-	-	TRBV15	TRBJ1-2
TGTGCCAGCAGTTATAGGGGACAGGCGTACTCTGGGGCCAACGTCCTGACTTTC	CASSYRGQAYSGANVLTF	-	TRBD1	TRBV6-2/TRBV6-3	TRBJ2-6
TGTGCCACCAGCAGAGATAGACAAATAGGGGGATCCCCCTACGAGCAGTACTTC	CATSRDRQIGGSPYEQYF	once	-	TRBV15	TRBJ2-7
TGCGCCAGCAGCTCCCCGGACAGGTCGTTGGGCTACACCTTC	CASSSPDRSLGYTF	-	TRBD1	TRBV5-1	TRBJ1-2
TGTGCCAGCAGCGTACGGGAGGGCCTTATCGATGAGCAGTTCTTC	CASSVREGLIDEQFF	-	TRBD2	TRBV9	TRBJ2-1
TGTGCCAGTAGTACAGCCTACAATGAGCAGTTCTTC	CASSTAYNEQFF	-	-	TRBV19	TRBJ2-1
TGCGCCAGCAGCCAAGAAGGGGGAAGAGGGGGCTCAGGTGAGCAGTTCTTC	CASSQEGGRGGSGEQFF	-	TRBD1	TRBV4-1	TRBJ2-1
TGCGCCAGCAGCCAAGATCACTCGGCTGGAGGGAATGAAAAACTGTTTTTT	CASSQDHSAGGNEKLFF	-	-	TRBV4-3	TRBJ1-4
TGTGCCAGCAGCGTAGGTGGACAGGGCTCTTATGGCTACACCTTC	CASSVGGQGSYGYTF	-	TRBD1	TRBV9	TRBJ1-2
TGTGCCAGCAGTTTACAGGGGTCCCCTCGCTATGGCTACACCTTC	CASSLQGSPRYGYTF	-	-	TRBV27	TRBJ1-2
TGCAGCGCATCCGGGACAGGGGAAACTGAAGCTTTCTTT	CSASGTGETEAFF	-	TRBD1	TRBV29-1	TRBJ1-1
TGTGCCAGCAGGCAAGGACTAGCGGGGCTCAATGAGCAGTTCTTC	CASRQGLAGLNEQFF	-	TRBD2	TRBV2	TRBJ2-1
TGTGCCAGCAGCTCGGGTGGGACAGGGGGAACTGAAGCTTTCTTT	CASSSGGTGGTEAFF	-	TRBD1	TRBV7-8	TRBJ1-1
TGCGCCAGCAGCCTCCCGGGACAGGGGAAGGGGGAAGCTTTCTTT	CASSLPGQGKGEAFF	-	TRBD1	TRBV4-1	TRBJ1-1
TGCGCCAGCAGCGAAGCGGTCCTCGGCTACAATGAGCAGTTCTTC	CASSEAVLGYNEQFF	-	-	TRBV5-1	TRBJ2-1
TGTGCCAGCAGCTCGGGACAGGGGATGGAGACCCAGTACTTC	CASSSGQGMETQYF	-	TRBD1	TRBV5-6	TRBJ2-5
TGTGCCAGTAGCAGCCGCGCTCGGGGCACAGATACGCAGTATTTT	CASSSRARGTDTQYF	-	-	TRBV19	TRBJ2-3
TGTGCCAGCAGCAGGGCGGGAAGGCCCTACGAGCAGTACTTC	CASSRAGRPYEQYF	-	-	TRBV7-2	TRBJ2-7
TGCGCCAGCAGCCAAGATCTAGAGACCCAGTACTTC	CASSQDLETQYF	-	-	TRBV4-1	TRBJ2-5
TGTGCCAGCAGCTTAACGGACAGGGCCCGAATGAAGCAGTTCTTC	CASSLTDRARMKQFF	-	TRBD1	TRBV7-8	TRBJ2-1
TGTGCCAGCAGTCCCCCGCGCACCCAAGAGACCCAGTACTTC	CASSPPRTQETQYF	-	-	TRBV28	TRBJ2-5
TGTGCCAGCAGCCACCGGGACACTCCCTACGAGCAGTACTTC	CASSHRDTPYEQYF	-	-	TRBV7-9	TRBJ2-7
TGTGCCAGCAGTTTCGGACTAGCCAATGAGCAGTTCTTC	CASSFGLANEQFF	-	TRBD2	TRBV6-5	TRBJ2-1
TGTGCCAGCAGCCCCGGCCCTCTAGCGGGAGGCAACCAAGAGACCCAGTACTTC	CASSPGPLAGGNQETQYF	-	TRBD2	TRBV7-2	TRBJ2-5
TGTGCCAGCAGCTTGGGTGACATGGTACCATTTATGAACACTGAAGCTTTCTTT	CASSLGDMVPFMNTEAFF	-	-	TRBV5-6	TRBJ1-1
TGTGCCAGCAGCCGACAGGGAAATGGTGCAGATACGCAGTATTTT	CASSRQGNGADTQYF	-	TRBD1	TRBV6-5	TRBJ2-3
TGTGCCAGCAGCCGACAGGGAAATGAAAAACTGTTTTTT	CASSRQGNEKLFF	-	TRBD1	TRBV28	TRBJ1-4
TGTGCCAGCAGCCAGCGAGGGAGCACAGATACGCAGTATTTT	CASSQRGSTDTQYF	-	-	TRBV3-1/TRBV3-2	TRBJ2-3
TGTGCCAGCAGTGGGGGGGGGACAGGGAACTACGAGCAGTACTTC	CASSGGGTGNYEQYF	-	TRBD1	TRBV28	TRBJ2-7
TGCGCCAGCAGCAGCAGGGCTCTGAACACTGAAGCTTTCTTT	CASSSRALNTEAFF	few	-	TRBV5-1	TRBJ1-1
TGTGCCAGCAGCTTCGGACAGGGGATTTTCATCGAGCAGTACTTC	CASSFGQGIFIEQYF	-	TRBD1	TRBV7-2	TRBJ2-7
TGTGCTTCGGGACAGGGAGGCTATGGCTACACCTTC	CASGQGGYGYTF	-	TRBD1	TRBV19	TRBJ1-2
TGCGCCAGCAGCCTTTCTAGATCGAAGCGGAATGAGCAGTTCTTC	CASSLSRSKRNEQFF	-	-	TRBV10-2	TRBJ2-1
TGTGCCAGCAGCAGGACAGGGAACACTGAAGCTTTCTTT	CASSRTGNTEAFF	once	TRBD1	TRBV6-4	TRBJ1-1
TGTGCCAGCAGCGTAGCGGGAGTGGCATACAATGAGCAGTTCTTC	CASSVAGVAYNEQFF	-	-	TRBV9	TRBJ2-1
TGTGCCAGCAGCCAGGGGGACCGTAATTCACCCCTCCACTTT	CASSQGDRNSPLHF	-	TRBD1	TRBV9	TRBJ1-6
TGTGCCAGCAGCTCGCGACTAGCGGGGGTCACCGGGGAGCTGTTTTTT	CASSSRLAGVTGELFF	once	TRBD2	TRBV11-3	TRBJ2-2